The 13 T cell receptor beta chains reported below all come from one sample, sequenced in a study of blood T cell repertoires in COVID-19. Profiling relied on immunoSEQ multiplex PCR, and the TCRdb table lists in-frame clones only, not all of them. The sample lists approximately 110,000 clones; roughly nine tenths were seen once. The sequencing sample was made of peripheral blood. Source of these receptors: a woman aged 80 or over with acute or convalescent COVID-19.

Notes on this clone: Other DNA sequences within the sample encode an identical CDR3. The DNA for the CDR3 is TGTGCCAGCAGTGGACTAGCGGGGAGGGAGACCCAGTACTTC. Its translation is CASSGLAGRETQYF. V usage is TRBV2 and J usage is TRBJ2-5; 11 nucleotides agree with TRBD2. Losses at the gene ends were 4 bases for V and 5 bases for J; bases not matched to a gene: 3. This CDR3 is built from 14 residues. The germline gives CDR1 SNHLY, CDR2 FYNNEI. The full variable domain, in which reference TRBV2 and TRBJ2-5 provide the parts outside the CDR3, is EPEVTQTPSHQVTQMGQEVILRCVPISNHLYFYWYRQILGQKVEFLVSFYNNEISEKSEIFDDQFSVERPDGSNFTLKIRSTKLEDSAMYFCASSGLAGRETQYFGPGTRLLVL.

The chain combines TRBV7-2 with TRBJ2-7; a weak D match, TRBD1 (6 bases). The CDR3 has 15 residues. The V gene's germline CDR1 is SGHTA and CDR2 FQGNSA. V lost 3 bases, J lost 2 bases, and 14 bases lay in between. The CDR3 sequence is CASSFGQGTAYEQYF. In DNA form, the CDR3 reads TGTGCCAGCAGCTTTGGGCAGGGGACCGCCTACGAGCAGTACTTC.

The chain employs TRBV7-9 and TRBJ1-4; tentatively, D is TRBD1 (5 bases). Germline V gene sequence: CDR1 SEHNR, CDR2 FQNEAQ (reference sequence). This CDR3 is 15 amino acids long. The V gene lost 1 base and the J gene lost 8 bases, with 14 bases spanning the gap. The CDR3 loop is CASSLEGLVNEKLFF. The CDR3 nucleotides are TGTGCCAGCAGCTTAGAGGGGTTGGTTAACGAAAAACTGTTTTTT.

The CDR3 is CASSQEQGVDQPQHF. For the CDR3, the DNA is TGCGCCAGCAGCCAAGAACAGGGGGTGGATCAGCCCCAGCATTTT. The rearrangement links TRBV4-3 to TRBJ1-5; TRBD1 aligns across 8 bases. The J segment lost 5 bases and the V segment lost 0 bases, leaving 3 bases of the junction unmatched. This CDR3 region has 15 residues. Germline V gives CDR1 LGHNA, CDR2 YSLEER.

The chain recombines TRBV7-8 with TRBJ2-7, with TRBD1 matching over 10 bases. This CDR3 spans 15 amino acids. CDR1 is SGHVS, CDR2 FQNEAQ, per germline. J gave up 2 bases and V 3 bases, and 4 bases lay outside the gene matches. DNA of the CDR3: TGTGCCAGCAGCTTCCACGACAGGGGGCCCTACGAGCAGTACTTC. Translation gives CASSFHDRGPYEQYF.

The chain uses TRBV6-2 or TRBV6-3 and TRBJ2-1, with D possibly being TRBD2 (5 bases). V was clipped by 0 bases and J by 9 bases, with 9 bases between them. The CDR3 covers 13 residues. Per the germline V gene, CDR1 is MNHEY and CDR2 is SVGEGT. The CDR3 DNA follows: TGTGCCAGCAGTTACTCGTTAGGGAGTGAGCAGTTCTTC. This gives the protein CASSYSLGSEQFF.

The chain employs TRBV18 and TRBJ1-1; tentative D call: TRBD1 (6 bases). The CDR3 extends over 15 amino acids. V lost 4 bases and J lost 2, with 14 bases in between. Germline V gene sequence: CDR1 KGHSH, CDR2 LQKENI. The CDR3 protein is CASSLVRGHNTEAFF. CDR3 nucleotide sequence: TGTGCCAGCTCACTAGTTAGGGGACATAACACTGAAGCTTTCTTT. Complete variable domain (other parts from reference TRBV18 and TRBJ1-1): NAGVMQNPRHLVRRRGQEARLRCSPMKGHSHVYWYRQLPEEGLKFMVYLQKENIIDESGMPKERFSAEFPKEGPSILRIQQVVRGDSAAYFCASSLVRGHNTEAFFGQGTRLTVV.

The chain has TRBV4-1 and TRBJ1-2; 10 positions agree with TRBD1. V trimming: 4 bases; J trimming: 2 bases; junction bases outside the gene matches: 13. CDR1 is MGHRA and CDR2 is YSYEKL in the germline V gene. The CDR3 covers 18 residues. CDR3 sequence reads: CASSPRQATGGANYGYTF. The CDR3 DNA follows: TGCGCCAGCAGCCCAAGGCAAGCGACAGGGGGCGCCAACTATGGCTACACCTTC.

The V gene is TRBV7-2, the J gene TRBJ2-6, with TRBD1 as a possible D gene (5 bases). The CDR3 runs 18 residues. Trimming shortened V by 2 bases and J by 0 bases, and 14 bases separated the two germline ends. Germline V lookup: CDR1 SGHTA, CDR2 FQGNSA. The CDR3 DNA reads as TGTGCCAGCAGCTTACGACAGTCGATTAGCTCTGGGGCCAACGTCCTGACTTTC. Translated, it gives CASSLRQSISSGANVLTF.

The J gene is TRBJ2-4, the V gene TRBV7-9; 8 nucleotides align to TRBD1. Germline CDR1 and CDR2: SEHNR and FQNEAQ (reference sequence). The CDR3 runs to 14 residues. With 5 bases clipped from V and 6 bases from J, the junction kept 6 bases outside the gene matches. Written as DNA, the CDR3 is TGTGCCAGCAGCCCAGGACAGGGAGGAAACATTCAGTACTTC. This translates into CASSPGQGGNIQYF.

This chain joins TRBV19 and TRBJ1-5, with 7 positions matching TRBD1. V dropped 0 bases and J dropped 1; count of bases not matched to a gene: 6. The germline gives CDR1 LNHDA, CDR2 SQIVND (reference sequence). The CDR3 consists of 17 residues. The CDR3 sequence: CASSIETGTRSNQPQHF. In DNA, the CDR3 is TGTGCCAGTAGTATAGAGACAGGGACGAGAAGCAATCAGCCCCAGCATTTT.

This sequence joins TRBV9 and TRBJ1-1; D possibly corresponds to TRBD1 (6 bases). Germline assignment: CDR1 SGDLS and CDR2 YYNGEE. This CDR3 is built from 14 residues. Trimming stripped 0 bases from V and 3 bases from J, with 9 bases between. CDR3 sequence reads: CASSVDPGDTEAFF. The CDR3 bases are TGTGCCAGCAGCGTAGATCCAGGGGACACTGAAGCTTTCTTT.

This chain connects TRBV5-1 to TRBJ1-4, with 8 bases aligning to TRBD1. The CDR3 has 14 residues. Trimming removed 5 bases from V and 4 bases from J; junction bases left unmatched: 4. Germline loops: CDR1 SGHRS, CDR2 YFSETQ. CDR3 in DNA: TGCGCCAGCAGGCCAGGGGGCGTTAATGAAAAACTGTTTTTT. It specifies CASRPGGVNEKLFF. Drawing the rest from reference TRBV5-1 and TRBJ1-4, the complete variable domain is KAGVTQTPRYLIKTRGQQVTLSCSPISGHRSVSWYQQTPGQGLQFLFEYFSETQRNKGNFPGRFSGRQFSNSRSEMNVSTLELGDSALYLCASRPGGVNEKLFFGSGTQLSVL.